Reported below is one TCR beta chain. The V segment lost 6 bases and the J segment 5 bases; nucleotides outside the gene matches: 6. CDR3 length equals 13 residues. These data are taken from a study of blood T cell repertoires in COVID-19. Study-wide background: Samples representing acute and convalescent COVID-19 were sourced from the United States, Italy and Spain. PBMCs, B-cell-depleted T cells, or T cells provided the cDNA or gDNA that made up the material.

In the original analysis: The assay estimated nucleated cells by amplifying reference gene primers. Measured with immunoSEQ multiplex PCR; TCRdb has only the in-frame clones, and not every one. V, J and clone size are those of that table, while D and trimming were read from the DNA. This sample has 200,000 to 300,000 clones, with 85% to 90% found just once. The sequenced sample consisted of peripheral blood. The chain employs TRBV12-3 or TRBV12-4 and TRBJ1-1; 7 bases line up with TRBD1. This TCR derives from a woman aged 40 to 50 with acute or convalescent COVID-19. CDR3 sequence reads: CASSRGFVTEAFF. CDR3 bases: TGTGCCAGCAGCAGGGGGTTTGTGACTGAAGCTTTCTTT.